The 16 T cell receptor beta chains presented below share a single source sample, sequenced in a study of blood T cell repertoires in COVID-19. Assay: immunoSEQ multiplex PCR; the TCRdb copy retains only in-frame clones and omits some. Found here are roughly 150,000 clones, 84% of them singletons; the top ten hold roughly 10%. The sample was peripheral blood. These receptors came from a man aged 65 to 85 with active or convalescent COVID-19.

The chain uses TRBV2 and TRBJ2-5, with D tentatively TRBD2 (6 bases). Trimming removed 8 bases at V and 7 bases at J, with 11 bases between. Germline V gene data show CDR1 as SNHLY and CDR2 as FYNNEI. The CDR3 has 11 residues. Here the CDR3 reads CASGTLGTQYF. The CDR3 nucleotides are TGTGCCAGCGGGACTCTTGGGACCCAGTACTTC.

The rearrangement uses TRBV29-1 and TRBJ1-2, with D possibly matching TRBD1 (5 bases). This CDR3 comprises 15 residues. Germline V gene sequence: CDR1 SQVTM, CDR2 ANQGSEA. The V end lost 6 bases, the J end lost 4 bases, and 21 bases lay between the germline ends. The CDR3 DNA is TGCAGCGTCCAAGTTATACAGGTCTCCTCCTATGGCTACACCTTC. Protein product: CSVQVIQVSSYGYTF.

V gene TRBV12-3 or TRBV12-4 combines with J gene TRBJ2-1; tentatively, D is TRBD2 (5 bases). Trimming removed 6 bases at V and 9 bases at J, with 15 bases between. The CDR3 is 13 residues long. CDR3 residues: CASSMDLGSEQFF. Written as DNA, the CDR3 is TGTGCCAGCAGCATGGATCTTGGGAGTGAGCAGTTCTTC.

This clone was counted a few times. CDR3 sequence reads: CASSAPDRADYGYTF. The CDR3 region has the DNA TGTGCCAGCAGCGCTCCGGACAGGGCAGACTATGGCTACACCTTC. This chain links TRBV9 with TRBJ1-2; 8 nucleotides match TRBD1. This CDR3 spans 15 amino acids. V lost 3 bases and J lost 3; bases outside the gene matches: 7. CDR1 is SGDLS, CDR2 YYNGEE, per germline.

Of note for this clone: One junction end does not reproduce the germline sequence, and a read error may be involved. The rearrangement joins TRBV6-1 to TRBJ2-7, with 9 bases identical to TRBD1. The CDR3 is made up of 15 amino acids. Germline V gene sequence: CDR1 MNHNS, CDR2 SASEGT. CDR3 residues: CASSEPRTGVYEQYF. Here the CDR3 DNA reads TGCGCCAGCAGTGAACCTCGGACAGGGGTTTACGAGCAGTACTTC.

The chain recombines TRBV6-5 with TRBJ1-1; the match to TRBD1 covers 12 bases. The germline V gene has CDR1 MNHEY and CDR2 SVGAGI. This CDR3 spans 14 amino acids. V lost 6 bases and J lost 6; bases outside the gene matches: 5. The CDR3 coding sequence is TGTGCCAGCAGCAGGGGGACAGGGGGCGCTGAAGCTTTCTTT. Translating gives CASSRGTGGAEAFF.

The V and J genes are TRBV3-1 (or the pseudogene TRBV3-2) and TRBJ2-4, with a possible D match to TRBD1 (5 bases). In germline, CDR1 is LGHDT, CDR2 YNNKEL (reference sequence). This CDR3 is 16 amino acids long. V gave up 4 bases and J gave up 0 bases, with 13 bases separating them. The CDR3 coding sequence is TGTGCCAGCAGCCCTTCGGACACCCTAGCCAAAAACATTCAGTACTTC. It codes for CASSPSDTLAKNIQYF.

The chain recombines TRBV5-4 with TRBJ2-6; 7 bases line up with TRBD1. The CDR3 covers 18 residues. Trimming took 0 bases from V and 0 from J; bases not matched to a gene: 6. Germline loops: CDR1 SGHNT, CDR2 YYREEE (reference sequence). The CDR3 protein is CASSLVYGDSSGANVLTF. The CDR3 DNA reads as TGTGCCAGCAGCTTGGTATACGGGGACAGCTCTGGGGCCAACGTCCTGACTTTC.

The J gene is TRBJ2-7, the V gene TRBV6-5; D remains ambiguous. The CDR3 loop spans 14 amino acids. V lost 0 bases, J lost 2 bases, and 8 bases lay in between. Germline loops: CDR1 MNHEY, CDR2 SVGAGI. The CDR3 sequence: CASSYSWQTYEQYF. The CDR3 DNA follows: TGTGCCAGCAGTTACTCGTGGCAGACCTACGAGCAGTACTTC.

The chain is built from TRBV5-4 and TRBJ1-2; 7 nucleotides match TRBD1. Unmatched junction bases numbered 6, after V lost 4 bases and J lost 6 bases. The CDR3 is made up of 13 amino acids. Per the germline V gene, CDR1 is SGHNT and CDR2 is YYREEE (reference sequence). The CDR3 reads CASSQGQRDGYTF. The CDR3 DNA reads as TGTGCCAGCAGCCAGGGACAGAGGGATGGCTACACCTTC.

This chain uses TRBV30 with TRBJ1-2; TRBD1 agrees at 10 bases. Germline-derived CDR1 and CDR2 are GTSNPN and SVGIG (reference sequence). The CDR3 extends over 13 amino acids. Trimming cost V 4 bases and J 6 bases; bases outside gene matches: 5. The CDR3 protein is CAWTTGTGDGYTF. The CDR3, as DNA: TGTGCCTGGACCACCGGGACAGGGGATGGCTACACCTTC.

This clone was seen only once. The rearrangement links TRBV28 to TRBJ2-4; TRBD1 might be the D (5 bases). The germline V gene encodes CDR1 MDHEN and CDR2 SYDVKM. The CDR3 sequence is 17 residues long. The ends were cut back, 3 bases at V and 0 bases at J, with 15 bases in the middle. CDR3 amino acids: CASSFPRQLKAKNIQYF. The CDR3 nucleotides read TGTGCCAGCAGTTTTCCCCGACAGCTGAAAGCCAAAAACATTCAGTACTTC.

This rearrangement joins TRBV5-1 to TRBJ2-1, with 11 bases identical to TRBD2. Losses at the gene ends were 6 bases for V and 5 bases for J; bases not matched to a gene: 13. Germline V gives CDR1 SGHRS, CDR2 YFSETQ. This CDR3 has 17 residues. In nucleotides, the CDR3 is TGCGCCAGCAAGCTTGTGGCTAGCGGGAGGAGGAACAATGAGCAGTTCTTC. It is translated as CASKLVASGRRNNEQFF.

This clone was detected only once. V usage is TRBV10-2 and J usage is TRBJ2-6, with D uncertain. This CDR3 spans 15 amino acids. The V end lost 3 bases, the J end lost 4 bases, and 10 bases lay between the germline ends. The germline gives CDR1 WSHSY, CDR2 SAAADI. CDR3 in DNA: TGCGCCAGCAGTGACCCAGGTCTAGGGGCCAACGTCCTGACTTTC. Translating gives CASSDPGLGANVLTF.

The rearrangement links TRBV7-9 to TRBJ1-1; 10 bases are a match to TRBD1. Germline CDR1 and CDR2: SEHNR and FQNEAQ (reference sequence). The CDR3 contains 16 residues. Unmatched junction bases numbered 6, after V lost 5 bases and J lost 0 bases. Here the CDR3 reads CASSLGTGALNTEAFF. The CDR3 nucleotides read TGTGCCAGCAGCCTCGGGACAGGGGCACTGAACACTGAAGCTTTCTTT.

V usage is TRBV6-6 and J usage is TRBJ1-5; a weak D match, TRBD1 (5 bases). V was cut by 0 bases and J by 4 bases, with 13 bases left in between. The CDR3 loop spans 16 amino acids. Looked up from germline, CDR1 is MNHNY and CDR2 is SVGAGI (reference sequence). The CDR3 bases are TGTGCCAGCAGTTACTCCCTTGGCGGACAAAATCAGCCCCAGCATTTT. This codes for CASSYSLGGQNQPQHF.